This is a list of T cell receptor beta chains from one sample in a study of blood T cell repertoires in COVID-19. Data came from immunoSEQ multiplex PCR; TCRdb stores just in-frame clones and leaves some out. The table shows 95,000 to 100,000 clones, with 85% to 95% occurring only once. The source material was peripheral blood. The receptors stem from a man aged 45-60 years with active COVID-19. CDR3s include the opening cysteine and the closing phenylalanine or tryptophan. A D gene is named only where the DNA matches it firmly. Part of the rows lack a size; the others show once, few, many or a class for expanded clones.

D: TRBD2
V: TRBV3-1/TRBV3-2
size: .
J: TRBJ2-2
CDR3: CASSQGLAGFTGELFF
DNA: TGTGCCAGCAGCCAGGGGCTAGCGGGTTTCACCGGGGAGCTGTTTTTT

D: .
V: TRBV5-5
size: .
J: TRBJ1-6
CDR3: CASSLGLQGIGSPLHF
DNA: TGTGCCAGCAGCTTGGGTCTCCAGGGGATCGGGTCACCCCTCCACTTT

D: .
V: TRBV28
size: .
J: TRBJ1-1
CDR3: CASSIYRLNTEAFF
DNA: TGTGCCAGCAGTATATACAGGCTGAACACTGAAGCTTTCTTT

D: TRBD1
V: TRBV28
size: .
J: TRBJ2-7
CDR3: CASSSRQGKYEQYF
DNA: TGTGCCAGCAGTTCTCGACAGGGGAAATACGAGCAGTACTTC

D: .
V: TRBV28
size: .
J: TRBJ1-5
CDR3: CASNRYRDSNQPQHF
DNA: TGTGCCAGCAATCGCTACAGGGATAGCAATCAGCCCCAGCATTTT

D: TRBD1
V: TRBV2
size: .
J: TRBJ1-2
CDR3: CASSGQVGGYGYTF
DNA: TGTGCCAGCAGCGGACAGGTCGGCGGCTATGGCTACACCTTC

D: .
V: TRBV27
size: .
J: TRBJ2-2
CDR3: CASSFNYGGELFF
DNA: TGTGCCAGCAGTTTCAACTACGGCGGGGAGCTGTTTTTT

D: .
V: TRBV3-1/TRBV3-2
size: .
J: TRBJ1-5
CDR3: CASSQDPAGPQPQHF
DNA: TGTGCCAGCAGCCAAGATCCTGCAGGCCCCCAGCCCCAGCATTTT

D: TRBD2
V: TRBV7-2
size: once
J: TRBJ2-1
CDR3: CASSPPGLAGRQFF
DNA: TGTGCCAGCAGCCCCCCGGGACTAGCGGGTAGGCAGTTCTTC

D: .
V: TRBV15
size: few
J: TRBJ1-5
CDR3: CATSSRPGGLRYSNQPQHF
DNA: TGTGCCACCAGCAGCAGACCGGGAGGCCTGCGCTATAGCAATCAGCCCCAGCATTTT

D: .
V: TRBV9
size: .
J: TRBJ1-4
CDR3: CASSVGKGFDEKLFF
DNA: TGTGCCAGCAGCGTAGGAAAGGGGTTTGATGAAAAACTGTTTTTT

D: TRBD1
V: TRBV7-3
size: .
J: TRBJ1-1
CDR3: CASSLTGQLNTEAFF
DNA: TGTGCCAGCAGCTTAACGGGACAGCTCAACACTGAAGCTTTCTTT

D: TRBD1
V: TRBV12-5
size: .
J: TRBJ2-2
CDR3: CASGLARTGFGELFF
DNA: TGTGCTAGTGGTTTGGCGAGGACAGGTTTCGGGGAGCTGTTTTTT

D: TRBD1
V: TRBV27
size: few
J: TRBJ2-2
CDR3: CASSLTGEGTGELFF
DNA: TGTGCCAGCAGTTTGACAGGGGAAGGCACCGGGGAGCTGTTTTTT

D: TRBD2
V: TRBV6-2/TRBV6-3
size: .
J: TRBJ2-5
CDR3: CASSYSRASGETQYF
DNA: TGTGCCAGCAGTTACTCGAGGGCTAGCGGCGAGACCCAGTACTTC

D: .
V: TRBV28
size: .
J: TRBJ2-7
CDR3: CASSLAPQGGAYEQYF
DNA: TGTGCCAGCAGTTTAGCCCCTCAGGGGGGAGCCTACGAGCAGTACTTC

D: TRBD1
V: TRBV30
size: .
J: TRBJ1-1
CDR3: CARGTGGNTEAFF
DNA: TGTGCCCGGGGGACAGGGGGAAACACTGAAGCTTTCTTT

D: .
V: TRBV5-4
size: .
J: TRBJ1-1
CDR3: CASSLAENTEAFF
DNA: TGTGCCAGCAGCTTGGCAGAGAACACTGAAGCTTTCTTT

D: .
V: TRBV29-1
size: .
J: TRBJ2-2
CDR3: CSVQTVNTGELFF
DNA: TGCAGCGTTCAGACAGTTAACACCGGGGAGCTGTTTTTT

D: .
V: TRBV12-5
size: .
J: TRBJ2-1
CDR3: CPSGTTGSSYNEQFF
DNA: TGTCCCTCTGGAACTACAGGCAGCTCCTACAATGAGCAGTTCTTC

D: .
V: TRBV7-8
size: .
J: TRBJ1-4
CDR3: CASSKLGRGEEKLFF
DNA: TGTGCCAGCAGCAAGTTGGGCAGGGGAGAGGAAAAACTGTTTTTT

D: TRBD2
V: TRBV3-1/TRBV3-2
size: .
J: TRBJ2-2
CDR3: CASSQNPSGNTGELFF
DNA: TGTGCCAGCAGCCAAAATCCTAGCGGGAACACCGGGGAGCTGTTTTTT

D: .
V: TRBV30
size: .
J: TRBJ1-4
CDR3: CAWSVGERGNEKLFF
DNA: TGTGCCTGGAGTGTCGGAGAAAGGGGTAATGAAAAACTGTTTTTT

D: .
V: TRBV30
size: .
J: TRBJ1-6
CDR3: CAWSVVQPGSLHF
DNA: TGTGCCTGGAGTGTAGTCCAACCCGGGTCCCTCCACTTT

D: .
V: TRBV11-2
size: .
J: TRBJ1-1
CDR3: CASSLPESAFGAFF
DNA: TGTGCCAGCAGCTTACCGGAGAGCGCCTTCGGAGCTTTCTTT

D: TRBD2
V: TRBV4-1
size: .
J: TRBJ2-3
CDR3: CASSHIAGPTTRTDTQYF
DNA: TGCGCCAGCAGCCATATAGCGGGACCGACAACCCGCACAGATACGCAGTATTTT

D: .
V: TRBV4-1
size: few
J: TRBJ1-5
CDR3: CASSFPGNQPQHF
DNA: TGCGCCAGCAGTTTTCCGGGCAATCAGCCCCAGCATTTT

D: .
V: TRBV2
size: .
J: TRBJ2-2
CDR3: CASGSQRDTGELFF
DNA: TGTGCCAGCGGAAGTCAGCGGGACACCGGGGAGCTGTTTTTT

D: TRBD1
V: TRBV4-1
size: .
J: TRBJ2-7
CDR3: CASSQGDRVEEQYF
DNA: TGCGCCAGCAGCCAAGGCGACAGGGTAGAAGAGCAGTACTTC

D: TRBD1
V: TRBV27
size: .
J: TRBJ1-6
CDR3: CASSSGQGNFGSPLHF
DNA: TGTGCCAGCAGCTCCGGACAGGGTAATTTCGGCTCACCCCTCCACTTT

D: .
V: TRBV24-1
size: .
J: TRBJ1-2
CDR3: CATSDSRLNGYTF
DNA: TGTGCCACCAGTGATTCCAGACTGAATGGCTACACCTTC

D: TRBD1
V: TRBV10-3
size: .
J: TRBJ1-3
CDR3: CAISEGQGAYTIYF
DNA: TGTGCCATCAGTGAAGGACAGGGGGCTTACACCATATATTTT

D: TRBD2
V: TRBV5-8
size: .
J: TRBJ2-1
CDR3: CASRPRGAGGALEQFF
DNA: TGTGCCAGCAGGCCTCGGGGAGCGGGAGGCGCTTTAGAGCAGTTCTTC

D: .
V: TRBV19
size: .
J: TRBJ1-2
CDR3: CASSTPGLTLYGYTF
DNA: TGTGCCAGTAGTACGCCGGGACTGACCCTCTATGGCTACACCTTC

D: TRBD2
V: TRBV5-1
size: .
J: TRBJ2-1
CDR3: CASSLDGTSGRGYNEQFF
DNA: TGCGCCAGCAGCTTGGACGGGACTAGCGGGAGGGGATACAATGAGCAGTTCTTC

D: TRBD2
V: TRBV7-8
size: .
J: TRBJ2-1
CDR3: CASSLDPTSGRNEQFF
DNA: TGTGCCAGCAGCTTAGACCCGACCAGCGGGAGAAATGAGCAGTTCTTC

D: TRBD2
V: TRBV5-1
size: .
J: TRBJ2-7
CDR3: CASAKGLAGGEQYF
DNA: TGCGCCAGCGCTAAAGGACTAGCGGGAGGGGAGCAGTACTTC

D: TRBD1
V: TRBV5-1
size: .
J: TRBJ1-1
CDR3: CASTLYIGGDFGTEAFF
DNA: TGCGCCAGCACCCTTTACATAGGGGGCGATTTTGGCACTGAAGCTTTCTTT

D: .
V: TRBV7-3
size: .
J: TRBJ2-1
CDR3: CASSSTGGYNEQFF
DNA: TGTGCCAGCAGCTCGACCGGGGGATACAATGAGCAGTTCTTC

D: .
V: TRBV11-2
size: .
J: TRBJ1-2
CDR3: CASSPGGGYGYTF
DNA: TGTGCCAGCAGCCCCGGGGGAGGCTATGGCTACACCTTC

D: TRBD2
V: TRBV4-1
size: .
J: TRBJ2-2
CDR3: CASSRVRFGTSGRAVTGELFF
DNA: TGCGCCAGCAGCCGAGTCCGATTCGGGACTAGCGGGAGAGCTGTCACCGGGGAGCTGTTTTTT

D: .
V: TRBV18
size: .
J: TRBJ1-2
CDR3: CASSPDGAAYGYTF
DNA: TGTGCCAGCTCACCCGACGGAGCCGCATATGGCTACACCTTC

D: .
V: TRBV18
size: .
J: TRBJ2-7
CDR3: CASSGVGAEYEQYF
DNA: TGTGCCAGCTCTGGGGTAGGAGCGGAATACGAGCAGTACTTC

D: .
V: TRBV5-8
size: .
J: TRBJ2-2
CDR3: CASSQKRVYGELFF
DNA: TGTGCCAGCAGTCAAAAGCGGGTTTACGGGGAGCTGTTTTTT